Sequencing of this T cell receptor (beta chain) was carried out in a study of blood T cell repertoires in COVID-19 (dated by TCRdb to the early 2020s). Study-level background: Samples from collaborators originated in the United States, Italy and Spain and spanned both the acute and convalescent phases of COVID-19. The prospective study material was composed of cDNA or gDNA derived from T cells, B-cell-depleted T cells, or PBMCs. The dataset comprised deeply sampled blood TCRbeta repertoires from subjects exposed to, actively infected with, or recovered from COVID-19. The repertoires were released in a freely available public database intended as a resource for research on the immune response to SARS-CoV-2. Samples came from the ongoing ImmuneRACE study (first 160 participants) plus 1,254 subjects from 6 global collaborators. Sample metadata almost always included a de-identified subject ID, COVID-19 status, age in years and sex. Where available, HLA class I and class II types were obtained from metadata supplied by the sample provider rather than from assay-based typing.

Only a few counts were recorded for this clone. Its recognized antigen is unknown. Base qualities are not recorded, but no much larger clone differs from it by a single base. Study-level results and caveats: Clinical and demographic metadata were provided uncurated, with the amount varying by source and participant.

The collaborating institutions used their own protocols to collect whole blood in K2EDTA tubes. For TCRbeta analysis, collaborators shipped samples in one of three forms: frozen whole blood, isolated PBMCs, or DNA extracted from either of those sample types. The immunoSEQ Assay, a bias-controlled multiplex PCR, was used to amplify TCRbeta CDR3 regions from genomic DNA. For the original study's pipeline: Nucleated cell counts per sample were estimated from amplification of reference gene primers within the assay. To quantify the absolute abundance of each unique TCRbeta CDR3 rearrangement, sequence reads were collapsed and filtered. Productive Simpson clonality was computed per sample as the square root of Simpson's diversity index over productive rearrangements. TCRdb carries this immuneACCESS record with in-frame sequences only. Its versions omit some clonotypes, under half of them owing to an unresolved V gene in the studies checked, with the rest unexplained. V, J and clone size were drawn from that table, and D and trimming were deduced from the DNA. A total of 65,000 to 85,000 clones appear in this sample, around 90% of them only once. About 21% of the sample rests with the top ten.

Measured from the cysteine to the phenylalanine, the CDR3 is 15 residues long. The sequence is cut down to CDR3 DNA, 45 bases in frame from base 1. Reading the germline V gene (reference sequence) gives CDR1 SEHNR and CDR2 FQNEAQ. Trimming leaves V shorter by 5 bases and J shorter by 4 bases, with the junction holding 6 bases beyond the gene matches. The receptor was isolated from a human donor in a cohort sampled during active COVID-19. The sequenced sample consisted of peripheral blood. Here the chain combines TRBV7-9 and TRBJ2-7; 12 junctional bases match TRBD2. The CDR3 region: CASSPWTSGTYEQYF. The nucleotides are TGTGCCAGCAGCCCCTGGACTAGCGGGACATACGAGCAGTACTTC.